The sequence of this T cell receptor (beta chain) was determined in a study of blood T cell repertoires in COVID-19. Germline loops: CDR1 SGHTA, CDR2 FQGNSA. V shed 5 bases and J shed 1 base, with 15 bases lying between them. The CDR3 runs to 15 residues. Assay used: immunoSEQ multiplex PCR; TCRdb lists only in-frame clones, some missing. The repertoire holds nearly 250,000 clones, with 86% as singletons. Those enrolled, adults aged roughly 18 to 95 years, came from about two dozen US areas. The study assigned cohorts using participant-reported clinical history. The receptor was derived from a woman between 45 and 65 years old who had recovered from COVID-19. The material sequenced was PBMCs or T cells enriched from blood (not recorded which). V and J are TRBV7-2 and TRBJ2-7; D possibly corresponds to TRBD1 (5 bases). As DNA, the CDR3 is TGTGCCAGCAGCCGGACAATTACGTGGTCCTACGAGCAGTACTTC. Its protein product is CASSRTITWSYEQYF.